The text below deals with one T cell receptor beta chain. The table came from immunoSEQ multiplex PCR; TCRdb's copy has only in-frame clones and leaves some out. The sample includes some 140,000 clones, roughly 89% seen only once; the top ten take roughly 8%. The data were obtained in a study of control samples from healthy donors and cancer patients. Sequenced: PBMCs. This TCR was recovered from a man in his forties or fifties with head and neck cancer.

The CDR3 reads CSVDGGSSYEQYF. The CDR3 DNA reads as TGCAGCGTTGATGGCGGGAGCTCCTACGAGCAGTACTTC. The chain has TRBV29-1 and TRBJ2-7; TRBD2 matches 7 bases. The germline V gene has CDR1 SQVTM and CDR2 ANQGSEA. CDR3 length equals 13 residues. V trimming: 3 bases; J trimming: 0 bases; junction bases outside the gene matches: 2.